This TCR beta chain is from a study of CD8+CD57+ T cells in acquired aplastic anemia. Study observations and caveats: Patients and controls shared just under 30 CD8+ CDR3 sequences. Patients did not significantly differ from controls in CD8+ Simpson's diversity.

Genomic DNA provided the template from which TCR beta VDJ and CDR3 profiles were obtained. TCRdb re-analysed the reads in MiXCR, keeping a single row per CDR3 protein. The table shows 450,000 to 550,000 distinct CDR3 sequences, with more than 25% occurring only once. On this clonotype: Antigen unknown.

Only patients with CD8+CD57+ cell expansion on flow cytometry were chosen for sequencing. Every patient was diagnosed with severe acquired aplastic anemia. Germline CDR1 is MNHEY and CDR2 is SVGEGT. This CDR3 comprises 20 residues. The V end was cut by 0 bases, the J end by 0 bases, with 18 bases between. The material sequenced was sorted CD4+, CD8+, or CD8+CD57+ T cells (not recorded which) from PBMCs. The sequence was obtained from a human donor with aplastic anemia. The chain has TRBV6-2 or TRBV6-3 and TRBJ1-6; tentative D call: TRBD1 (5 bases). CDR3 amino acids: CASSYSISASGSSYNSPLHF. The CDR3 DNA reads TGTGCCAGCAGTTACTCTATCAGTGCATCAGGGAGCTCCTATAATTCACCCCTCCACTTT.